These 23 T cell receptor beta chains originate from one sample sequenced in a study of blood T cell repertoires in COVID-19. Assay used: immunoSEQ multiplex PCR; TCRdb lists only in-frame clones, some missing. The data hold fewer than 250,000 clones, with 75% to 90% observed a single time. The sequencing input was peripheral blood. These receptor sequences come from a woman aged 70-85 years with active or convalescent COVID-19.

The chain carries TRBV11-2 and TRBJ1-2; 8 nucleotides agree with TRBD1. The CDR3 has 18 residues. V dropped 5 bases and J dropped 2; count of bases not matched to a gene: 16. Germline CDR1 SGHAT, CDR2 FQNNGV. In nucleotides, the CDR3 is TGTGCCAGCAGCCCTAATTGGGACAGGTGGGGATGGAACTATGGCTACACCTTC. Encoded protein: CASSPNWDRWGWNYGYTF.

The J gene is TRBJ2-3, the V gene TRBV3-1 (or the pseudogene TRBV3-2), with no clear D. Between the trimmed V and J ends, which lost 4 bases and 4 bases, there was a span of 9 bases. The V gene's germline CDR1 is LGHDT and CDR2 YNNKEL (reference sequence). This CDR3 has 13 amino acids. CDR3 DNA sequence: TGTGCCAGCAGCCGAACAGAGTCAGATACGCAGTATTTT. This sequence encodes CASSRTESDTQYF.

The rearrangement uses TRBV7-8 and TRBJ2-1; D not certain. Germline CDR1 and CDR2: SGHVS and FQNEAQ. The CDR3 sequence is 15 residues long. V was clipped by 3 bases and J by 6 bases, with 15 bases between them. CDR3 coding DNA: TGTGCCAGCAGCTTGGGCAGGATGGTAGGCAATGAGCAGTTCTTC. Its translation is CASSLGRMVGNEQFF.

CDR3 protein: CASSLGTGVEEKLFF. As DNA, the CDR3 is TGTGCCAGCAGCTTAGGGACAGGGGTTGAGGAAAAACTGTTTTTT. The chain couples TRBV7-6 to TRBJ1-4, with TRBD1 matching over 9 bases. The CDR3 is 15 residues long. The V gene end was trimmed by 1 base and the J gene end by 8 bases; junction bases not matched to a gene: 5. Germline V gene data show CDR1 as SGHVS and CDR2 as FNYEAQ.

The chain combines TRBV29-1 with TRBJ1-2, with D tentatively TRBD1 (6 bases). The CDR3 has 14 amino acids. The germline CDR1 and CDR2 sequences are SQVTM and ANQGSEA. V was trimmed by 2 bases and J by 4 bases, leaving 14 bases between them. The CDR3 is CSVEPRGGGYGYTF. The CDR3 DNA is TGCAGCGTTGAACCAAGGGGGGGTGGCTATGGCTACACCTTC.

This clone was found once. J is TRBJ2-5 and V is TRBV5-1; no definite D call. The length of the CDR3 is 14 residues. V lost 0 bases to trimming and J lost 2 bases, with 8 bases between them. Germline-derived CDR1 and CDR2 are SGHRS and YFSETQ. CDR3 nucleotides: TGCGCCAGCAGCTTGGTGGGCAGGCAAGAGACCCAGTACTTC. It codes for CASSLVGRQETQYF.

The chain joins TRBV19 to TRBJ2-1; 11 bases are a match to TRBD2. The junction had 10 bases not matched to a gene; V was cut back by 3 bases and J by 12 bases. The CDR3 spans 15 residues. Per the germline V gene, CDR1 is LNHDA and CDR2 is SQIVND (reference sequence). CDR3 amino acids: CASSISISSGGRQFF. The CDR3 DNA reads as TGTGCCAGTAGTATCTCCATTTCTAGCGGGGGGCGGCAGTTCTTC.

This clone has only a few counts. This chain joins TRBV9 and TRBJ1-4; weak D call: TRBD1 (5 bases). V lost 1 base and J 4 bases, leaving 11 bases between the germline ends. Germline assignment: CDR1 SGDLS and CDR2 YYNGEE. This CDR3 contains 15 residues. The CDR3 DNA is TGTGCCAGCAGCGTACGGGGGACTAGTAATGAAAAACTGTTTTTT. Residues: CASSVRGTSNEKLFF.

This chain links TRBV5-4 with TRBJ2-3; the D is unclear. The CDR3 is made up of 14 amino acids. The V gene lost 4 bases and the J gene lost 2 bases, with 11 bases spanning the gap. The germline V gene has CDR1 SGHNT and CDR2 YYREEE (reference sequence). For the CDR3, the DNA is TGTGCCAGCAGCCTCCCCGGTAACACAGATACGCAGTATTTT. It specifies CASSLPGNTDTQYF.

This clone was counted between two and nine times. The chain uses TRBV29-1 and TRBJ1-2, with 8 nucleotides matching TRBD1. Germline lookup yields CDR1 SQVTM and CDR2 ANQGSEA. After removal of 4 bases from V and 3 bases from J, the junction contained 10 bases not matched to a gene. This CDR3 is 15 amino acids long. CDR3 bases: TGCAGCGTTGGAGGCAGGGGGCAGGTCGACTATGGCTACACCTTC. It is translated as CSVGGRGQVDYGYTF.

This clone has only a few counts. V usage is TRBV7-9 and J usage is TRBJ2-3; tentative D call: TRBD1 (5 bases). Looked up from germline, CDR1 is SEHNR and CDR2 is FQNEAQ (reference sequence). The CDR3 runs 13 residues. V gave up 0 bases and J gave up 6 bases, with 7 bases separating them. CDR3 sequence: CASSLAGLDTQYF. The CDR3, as DNA: TGTGCCAGCAGCTTAGCGGGGCTTGATACGCAGTATTTT.

The rearrangement uses TRBV18 and TRBJ2-4; D gene ambiguous. V lost 0 bases to trimming and J lost 1 base, with 7 bases between them. CDR3 length: 15 amino acids. Germline V gene lookup returns CDR1 KGHSH and CDR2 LQKENI. The CDR3 protein is CASSPPAVAKNIQYF. CDR3 bases: TGTGCCAGCTCACCACCGGCAGTGGCCAAAAACATTCAGTACTTC. Drawing the rest from reference TRBV18 and TRBJ2-4, the complete variable domain is NAGVMQNPRHLVRRRGQEARLRCSPMKGHSHVYWYRQLPEEGLKFMVYLQKENIIDESGMPKERFSAEFPKEGPSILRIQQVVRGDSAAYFCASSPPAVAKNIQYFGAGTRLSVL.

This clone was picked up a small number of times. The rearrangement joins TRBV5-1 to TRBJ2-6; D is unclear. Germline-derived CDR1 and CDR2 are SGHRS and YFSETQ. The V gene lost 2 bases and the J gene lost 0 bases, with 6 bases spanning the gap. The CDR3 is 15 amino acids. CDR3 region: CASSLQSSGANVLTF. CDR3 DNA: TGCGCCAGCAGCTTACAGAGCTCTGGGGCCAACGTCCTGACTTTC.

The chain links TRBV7-8 to TRBJ1-2, with 8 bases identical to TRBD1. CDR3 length: 15 amino acids. The ends lost 5 bases at V and 3 bases at J; junction bases unmatched: 8. CDR1 is SGHVS and CDR2 is FQNEAQ in the germline V gene. The CDR3 loop is CASSQGRTGHYGYTF. The CDR3, as DNA: TGTGCCAGCAGCCAAGGGAGGACAGGGCACTATGGCTACACCTTC. Variable domain in full (rest from reference TRBV7-8 and TRBJ1-2): GAGVSQSPRYKVAKRGQDVALRCDPISGHVSLFWYQQALGQGPEFLTYFQNEAQLDKSGLPSDRFFAERPEGSVSTLKIQRTQQEDSAVYLCASSQGRTGHYGYTFGSGTRLTVV.

The chain has TRBV6-2 or TRBV6-3 and TRBJ2-5; 10 positions match TRBD2. The CDR3 runs to 16 residues. The V gene's germline CDR1 is MNHEY and CDR2 SVGEGT. Losses at the gene ends were 2 bases for V and 5 bases for J; bases not matched to a gene: 8. The CDR3 loop is CASSYGLAGVRETQYF. CDR3 nucleotides: TGTGCCAGCAGTTACGGGCTAGCGGGGGTCCGGGAGACCCAGTACTTC.

This rearrangement joins TRBV7-2 to TRBJ1-2, with D possibly being TRBD1 (6 bases). Germline values: CDR1 SGHTA, CDR2 FQGNSA. Deletions cut 1 base from V and 8 bases from J, with 11 bases between. This CDR3 has 13 residues. CDR3 coding DNA: TGTGCCAGCAGCTTAGACAGGGAATACGGCTACACCTTC. This translates into CASSLDREYGYTF.

The genes are TRBV30 and TRBJ1-2; the D gene is possibly TRBD1 (5 bases). The V end was cut by 6 bases, the J end by 4 bases, with 9 bases between. The germline CDR1 and CDR2 sequences are GTSNPN and SVGIG (reference sequence). The CDR3 runs 11 residues. This CDR3 is CACQGSYGYTF. CDR3 nucleotides: TGTGCCTGCCAGGGATCCTATGGCTACACCTTC.

The chain links TRBV15 to TRBJ2-4; tentative D call: TRBD2 (6 bases). Per germline, CDR1 LNHNV and CDR2 YYDKDF (reference sequence). This CDR3 is 15 amino acids long. Trimming stripped 3 bases from V and 0 bases from J, with 9 bases between. CDR3 sequence reads: CATSSGGIAKNIQYF. The CDR3 region has the DNA TGTGCCACCAGCAGTGGAGGGATAGCCAAAAACATTCAGTACTTC.

The chain is built from TRBV27 and TRBJ1-4, with TRBD1 matching over 8 bases. The length of the CDR3 is 14 residues. The germline gives CDR1 MNHEY, CDR2 SMNVEV (reference sequence). V shed 6 bases and J 3 bases; nucleotides not matched to a gene: 3. This chain's CDR3 is CASRRQGPNEKLFF. CDR3 DNA sequence: TGTGCCAGCAGGAGACAGGGGCCTAATGAAAAACTGTTTTTT.

This sequence joins TRBV6-4 and TRBJ1-5, with TRBD1 as a possible D gene (6 bases). Germline CDR1 is MRHNA and CDR2 is SNTAGT. The ends were cut back, 4 bases at V and 7 bases at J, with 11 bases in the middle. CDR3 size: 13 residues. CDR3 region: CASSGQAGQPQHF. CDR3 nucleotides: TGTGCCAGCAGTGGACAGGCCGGGCAGCCCCAGCATTTT.

V and J are TRBV2 and TRBJ1-2; weak D call: TRBD1 (6 bases). Germline-derived CDR1 and CDR2 are SNHLY and FYNNEI. This CDR3 contains 16 residues. V was clipped by 1 base and J by 3 bases, with 15 bases between them. The CDR3 protein is CASSEGIRGSHYGYTF. CDR3 bases: TGTGCCAGCAGTGAAGGTATCAGGGGCTCGCACTATGGCTACACCTTC. The full variable domain, with the rest looked up from reference TRBV2 and TRBJ1-2, is EPEVTQTPSHQVTQMGQEVILRCVPISNHLYFYWYRQILGQKVEFLVSFYNNEISEKSEIFDDQFSVERPDGSNFTLKIRSTKLEDSAMYFCASSEGIRGSHYGYTFGSGTRLTVV.

CDR3 bases: TGTGCCAGCTCACCATGGGTCCCGGGGCAGGGAGGCGCAGATACGCAGTATTTT. Its protein is CASSPWVPGQGGADTQYF. The V call is TRBV18, the J call TRBJ2-3; tentative D call: TRBD2 (6 bases). The CDR3 loop spans 18 amino acids. Germline loops: CDR1 KGHSH, CDR2 LQKENI. Trimming pared 2 bases from V and 4 bases from J, leaving 22 bases between.

The rearrangement joins TRBV4-1 to TRBJ2-5; 7 bases align to TRBD2. J lost 5 bases, V lost 4 bases, and 7 bases had no gene match. There are 14 residues in the CDR3. Germline V lookup: CDR1 MGHRA, CDR2 YSYEKL. The CDR3 nucleotides are TGCGCCAGCAGCCCTTGGACTAGGGGTGAGACCCAGTACTTC. As protein: CASSPWTRGETQYF.